This section outlines one T cell receptor (beta chain) sequence together with its context. The data were obtained in a study of CD8 T cells in Susac syndrome. RNA totalling about 0.45 to 1 ug underwent reverse transcription with random hexamers. TCRdb fed the immunoSEQ multiplex PCR reads into MiXCR, producing one record per CDR3 protein. Of 100,000 to 150,000 distinct CDR3 sequences listed, roughly 95% are singletons. CD8+ and CD4+ T cells circulating in blood were sequenced for TCR beta. The CDR3 contains 16 residues. Trimming removed 5 bases at V and 2 bases at J, with 19 bases between. Sequenced input: CD4+ T cells from PBMCs. V is TRBV12-3 or TRBV12-4 and J is TRBJ2-7; D unclear. The clonotype originates from a human donor in good health. The DNA for the CDR3 is TGTGCCAGCAGTCAAACGGGCAGAATAGGGACCTACGAGCAGTACTTC. As protein: CASSQTGRIGTYEQYF.